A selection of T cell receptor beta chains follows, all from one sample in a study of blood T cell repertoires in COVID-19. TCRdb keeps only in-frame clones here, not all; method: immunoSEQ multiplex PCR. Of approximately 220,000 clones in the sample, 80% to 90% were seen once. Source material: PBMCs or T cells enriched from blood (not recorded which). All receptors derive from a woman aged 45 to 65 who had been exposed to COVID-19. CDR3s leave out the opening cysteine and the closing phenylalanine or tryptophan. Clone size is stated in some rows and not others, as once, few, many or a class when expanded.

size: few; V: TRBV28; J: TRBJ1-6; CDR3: ASVFGQGHSPLH
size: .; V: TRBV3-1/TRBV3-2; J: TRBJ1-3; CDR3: ASSPAGTHGNTIY
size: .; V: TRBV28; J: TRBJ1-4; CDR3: ASRFSGTANEKLF
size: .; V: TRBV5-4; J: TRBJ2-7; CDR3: ASSLPGGGGQY
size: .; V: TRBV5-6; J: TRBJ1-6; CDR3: ASSLATGVSYNSPLH
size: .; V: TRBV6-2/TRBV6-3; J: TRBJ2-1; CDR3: ASSFRGLQVNEQF
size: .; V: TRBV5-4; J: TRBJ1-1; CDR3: ASSPQGSRGRTEAF
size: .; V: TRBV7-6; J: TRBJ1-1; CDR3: ASSSWTDNTEAF
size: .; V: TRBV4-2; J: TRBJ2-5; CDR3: ASSQAKRGEETQY
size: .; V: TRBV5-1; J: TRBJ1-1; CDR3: ASSLGATEAF